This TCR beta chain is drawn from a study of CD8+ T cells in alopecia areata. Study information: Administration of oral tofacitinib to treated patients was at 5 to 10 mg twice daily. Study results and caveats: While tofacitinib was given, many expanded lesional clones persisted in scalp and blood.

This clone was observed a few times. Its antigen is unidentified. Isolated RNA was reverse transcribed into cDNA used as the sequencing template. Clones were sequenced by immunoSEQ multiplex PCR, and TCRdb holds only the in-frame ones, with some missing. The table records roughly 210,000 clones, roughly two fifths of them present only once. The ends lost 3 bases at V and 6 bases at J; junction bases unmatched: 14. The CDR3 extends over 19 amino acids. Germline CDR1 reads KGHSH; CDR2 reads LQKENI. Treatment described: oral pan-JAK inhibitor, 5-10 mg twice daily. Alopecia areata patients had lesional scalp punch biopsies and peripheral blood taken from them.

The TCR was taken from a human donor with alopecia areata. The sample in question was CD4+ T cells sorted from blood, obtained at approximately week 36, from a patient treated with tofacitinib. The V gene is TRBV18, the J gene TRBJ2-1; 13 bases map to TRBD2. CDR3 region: CASSPYQTTSGRASNEQFF. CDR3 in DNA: TGTGCCAGCTCACCGTATCAGACTACTAGCGGGAGGGCCTCCAATGAGCAGTTCTTC.